This T cell receptor beta chain emerged from a study of T cells in Graves' hyperthyroidism and ophthalmopathy. The trim removed 2 bases at V and 3 bases at J, leaving 11 bases unmatched. In germline, CDR1 is DFQATT, CDR2 SNEGSKA (reference sequence). This CDR3 has 18 residues. RNA transcripts yielded amplified TCR beta CDR3 regions. An initial round of RT-PCR targeting the TCR CDR3 relied on the HTBI primer set. TCRdb analysed the multiplex PCR reads with MiXCR anew, one entry per CDR3 protein. Of around 420,000 distinct CDR3 sequences listed, 15% to 19% are singletons. This clonotype was found many times.

The sequence was obtained from a woman younger than 35 with Graves' hyperthyroidism. The sample taken for sequencing was blood. The chain is built from TRBV20-1 and TRBJ2-3, with 13 bases identical to TRBD2. Written as DNA, the CDR3 is TGCAGTGCTAGACCTTGGGGGACTAGCGGGACCTCAACAGATACGCAGTATTTT. It specifies CSARPWGTSGTSTDTQYF.